The clone carrying this T cell receptor beta chain was counted many times. Losses at the gene ends were 1 base for V and 6 bases for J; bases not matched to a gene: 4. Per germline, CDR1 LGHNA and CDR2 YSLEER. The CDR3 has 15 residues. This entry comes from a study of CD8+CD57+ T cells in acquired aplastic anemia. The wider study: Mean DNA quantity obtained from sorted CD4+ and CD8+ cells was about 3.5 ug.

For CDR3 and TCR beta VDJ profiling, genomic DNA was the template used. TCRdb re-analysed the reads in MiXCR, keeping a single row per CDR3 protein. The data show 150,000 to 200,000 distinct CDR3 sequences, with about three fifths seen just once and roughly 42% held by the top ten. The sequenced sample consisted of sorted CD4+, CD8+, or CD8+CD57+ T cells (not recorded which) from PBMCs. The chain uses TRBV4-3 and TRBJ2-1; 9 bases fit TRBD1. The source is a human donor in good health. CDR3 amino acids: CASSQGQGGLNEQFF. CDR3 in DNA: TGCGCCAGCAGCCAAGGACAGGGGGGTCTCAATGAGCAGTTCTTC.